One and the same sample provided the 25 T cell receptor beta chains below, sequenced in a study of T cell changes during pregnancy in multiple sclerosis (dated by TCRdb to between 2018 and 2021). The method was the immunoSEQ multiplex PCR assay. What TCRdb holds here is the immuneACCESS table cut down to in-frame rearrangements. Part of the clones is not present; checked against another copy, under half of the missing clones reflect an unresolved V gene, and the others are unexplained. The sample data list about 36,000 clones, and 85% to 95% of these were observed just once. The top ten clones comprise roughly 0.39% of the sample. Here the sequenced sample was CD4+ T cells from peripheral blood mononuclear cells, taken in the first trimester of pregnancy. These receptor sequences come from a female donor with multiple sclerosis, enrolled in a pregnancy study.

The chain uses TRBV20-1 and TRBJ1-1; D is unclear. Trimming cost V 5 bases and J 11 bases, with 9 bases left between them. From germline, CDR1 is DFQATT and CDR2 SNEGSKA (reference sequence). This CDR3 region has 9 residues. In DNA, the CDR3 is TGCAGTGCTGGATGGGAGGCTTTCTTT. It codes for CSAGWEAFF.

The J gene is TRBJ2-5, the V gene TRBV14; TRBD1 agrees at 8 bases. V lost 0 bases to trimming and J lost 1 base; unmatched junction nucleotides: 7. This CDR3 comprises 17 residues. Germline CDR1 and CDR2: SGHDN and FVKESK. CDR3 region: CASSQDRRGPPQETQYF. The CDR3 region has the DNA TGTGCCAGCAGCCAAGATCGCAGGGGGCCCCCCCAAGAGACCCAGTACTTC.

The chain is built from TRBV30 and TRBJ1-3; unclear D gene. Germline V gene data show CDR1 as GTSNPN and CDR2 as SVGIG (reference sequence). There are 17 residues in the CDR3. The ends were cut back, 2 bases at V and 4 bases at J, with 21 bases in the middle. CDR3 loop: CAWSRGPTGLGGNTIYF. CDR3 bases: TGTGCCTGGAGTCGGGGTCCGACTGGTTTAGGCGGAAACACCATATATTTT.

The rearrangement uses TRBV5-1 and TRBJ1-1; D is unresolved. The CDR3 has 13 residues. The germline V and J ends were trimmed by 3 bases and 5 bases, with 11 bases remaining between them. CDR1 SGHRS and CDR2 YFSETQ come from the germline V gene. CDR3 in DNA: TGCGCCAGCAGCTACGTGGGAGGGACTGAAGCTTTCTTT. This codes for CASSYVGGTEAFF.

The V gene is TRBV6-5, the J gene TRBJ1-1; D unresolved. The CDR3 covers 13 residues. Trimming took off 4 bases at V and 11 bases at J, with 17 bases between the two ends. Germline-derived CDR1 and CDR2 are MNHEY and SVGAGI. The CDR3 DNA reads TGTGCCAGCAGTTCCCCCCGAAGGAGGGAGGCTTTCTTT. Protein sequence: CASSSPRRREAFF.

The J gene is TRBJ2-7, the V gene TRBV9, with D possibly TRBD1 on 5 matching bases. V shed 3 bases and J shed 3 bases, with 13 bases lying between them. The germline V gene encodes CDR1 SGDLS and CDR2 YYNGEE. This CDR3 comprises 14 residues. CDR3 sequence: CASSADPGIYEQYF. The DNA for the CDR3 is TGTGCCAGCAGCGCAGACCCAGGGATCTACGAGCAGTACTTC.

In this sample, this clone turned up once. The chain links TRBV9 to TRBJ1-2; D not certain. The CDR3 runs to 16 residues. Trimming took 0 bases from V and 8 from J, leaving 20 bases between them. Looked up from germline, CDR1 is SGDLS and CDR2 is YYNGEE. The CDR3: CASSVGGYPTAQGYTF. As DNA, the CDR3 is TGTGCCAGCAGCGTAGGCGGCTACCCGACGGCTCAGGGCTACACCTTC.

The chain is built from TRBV6-1 and TRBJ2-3; TRBD2 aligns across 9 bases. From germline, CDR1 is MNHNS and CDR2 SASEGT. V lost 4 bases, J lost 6 bases, and 14 bases stayed unmatched. This CDR3 comprises 17 residues. CDR3 residues: CASSGGAGGPKWDTQYF. In DNA form, the CDR3 reads TGTGCCAGCAGTGGAGGGGCGGGGGGGCCTAAGTGGGATACGCAGTATTTT.

Only a few counts were recorded for this clone. The rearrangement links TRBV9 to TRBJ2-1; 8 nucleotides match TRBD2. The V and J ends lost 1 base and 9 bases, in that order; junction bases with no gene match: 12. Germline lookup yields CDR1 SGDLS and CDR2 YYNGEE. The CDR3 runs to 16 residues. CDR3 in amino acids: CASSVSVGREDGEQFF. CDR3 sequence (DNA): TGTGCCAGCAGCGTATCTGTCGGGAGGGAAGACGGTGAGCAGTTCTTC.

This clone has just a few counts. The rearrangement links TRBV7-8 to TRBJ2-7; D not certain. CDR1 is SGHVS, CDR2 FQNEAQ, per germline. V was cut by 4 bases and J by 0 bases, with 7 bases left in between. The CDR3 has 13 amino acids. The CDR3 DNA reads TGTGCCAGCAGCTCGTATCCCTCCTACGAGCAGTACTTC. Protein sequence: CASSSYPSYEQYF.

V usage is TRBV5-4 and J usage is TRBJ2-6; a weak D match, TRBD2 (5 bases). The CDR3 is 16 amino acids. The germline V and J ends were trimmed by 4 bases and 0 bases, with 11 bases remaining between them. From germline, CDR1 is SGHNT and CDR2 YYREEE (reference sequence). The CDR3 DNA reads TGTGCCAGCAGCCATGGCCGGGACTCTGGGGCCAACGTCCTGACTTTC. It yields the protein CASSHGRDSGANVLTF.

This chain connects TRBV7-3 to TRBJ2-1; 7 positions agree with TRBD2. The CDR3 extends over 14 amino acids. Germline-derived CDR1 and CDR2 are SGHTA and FQGTGA. Trimming cost V 4 bases and J 6 bases; bases outside gene matches: 6. The CDR3 loop reads CASSSPGRANEQFF. The CDR3 nucleotides read TGTGCCAGCAGCTCCCCGGGGAGGGCCAATGAGCAGTTCTTC. Based on the CDR3 plus reference TRBV7-3 and TRBJ2-1, the full variable domain is GAGVSQTPSNKVTEKGKYVELRCDPISGHTALYWYRQSLGQGPEFLIYFQGTGAADDSGLPNDRFFAVRPEGSVSTLKIQRTERGDSAVYLCASSSPGRANEQFFGPGTRLTVL.

V is TRBV7-5 and J is TRBJ2-7; the DNA was not compared with TRBD2, the D call given in the table. TRBV7-5 is classified as a pseudogene. The length of the CDR3 is 15 residues. Here the CDR3 DNA reads TGTGTCAGAAGCCTCCTAGCGGCTCACTCTGACGAGCAGTACTTC. Its translation: CVRSLLAAHSDEQYF.

The chain couples TRBV18 to TRBJ1-4, with 7 bases identical to TRBD1. The ends lost 6 bases at V and 5 bases at J; junction bases unmatched: 3. The CDR3 runs 13 residues. The V gene's germline CDR1 is KGHSH and CDR2 LQKENI. In DNA form, the CDR3 reads TGTGCCAGCTCGGAGGGACAGAATGAAAAACTGTTTTTT. It encodes CASSEGQNEKLFF.

This chain uses TRBV7-3 with TRBJ2-2, with no clear D. Germline V gene sequence: CDR1 SGHTA, CDR2 FQGTGA. V shed 2 bases and J shed 2 bases, with 3 bases lying between them. This CDR3 has 13 amino acids. In DNA, the CDR3 is TGTGCCAGCAGCTTATCAAACACCGGGGAGCTGTTTTTT. Protein product: CASSLSNTGELFF. Supplemented by reference TRBV7-3 and TRBJ2-2, the full variable domain reads GAGVSQTPSNKVTEKGKYVELRCDPISGHTALYWYRQSLGQGPEFLIYFQGTGAADDSGLPNDRFFAVRPEGSVSTLKIQRTERGDSAVYLCASSLSNTGELFFGEGSRLTVL.

This clone occurred once. The chain combines TRBV5-1 with TRBJ1-6; 9 bases line up with TRBD1. Germline V lookup: CDR1 SGHRS, CDR2 YFSETQ. V lost 0 bases to trimming and J lost 10 bases; unmatched junction nucleotides: 5. The CDR3 has 15 amino acids. The CDR3, as DNA: TGCGCCAGCAGCTTGGCGGGGACAGGGAGATCACCCCTCCACTTT. Translating it yields CASSLAGTGRSPLHF.

The chain joins TRBV7-2 to TRBJ2-7; tentatively, D is TRBD2 (6 bases). The CDR3 sequence is 13 residues long. V gave up 3 bases and J gave up 7 bases, with 13 bases separating them. Germline V gene data show CDR1 as SGHTA and CDR2 as FQGNSA. CDR3 region: CASSFGGVREQYF. The CDR3 DNA reads TGTGCCAGCAGCTTTGGCGGGGTGCGGGAGCAGTACTTC.

The rearrangement joins TRBV5-1 to TRBJ2-3; 9 nucleotides agree with TRBD2. The V and J ends lost 1 base and 3 bases, in that order; junction bases with no gene match: 9. CDR1 and CDR2 from the germline V gene are SGHRS and YFSETQ. This CDR3 is built from 17 residues. The CDR3 DNA reads TGCGCCAGCAGCTTGTACGCTAGCGGGGATGGGACAGATACGCAGTATTTT. The encoded protein is CASSLYASGDGTDTQYF. Full variable domain (outside the CDR3, taken from reference TRBV5-1 and TRBJ2-3): KAGVTQTPRYLIKTRGQQVTLSCSPISGHRSVSWYQQTPGQGLQFLFEYFSETQRNKGNFPGRFSGRQFSNSRSEMNVSTLELGDSALYLCASSLYASGDGTDTQYFGPGTRLTVL.

V and J are TRBV18 and TRBJ1-6; D is perhaps TRBD1 (6 bases). Trimming removed 5 bases from V and 0 bases from J, with 11 bases in between. Per the germline V gene, CDR1 is KGHSH and CDR2 is LQKENI. The length of the CDR3 is 16 residues. The CDR3 reads CASSGDRSSYNSPLHF. The CDR3 nucleotides read TGTGCCAGCTCAGGTGACAGGAGCTCCTATAATTCACCCCTCCACTTT.

The chain joins TRBV2 to TRBJ2-7; 10 positions agree with TRBD1. Losses at the gene ends were 6 bases for V and 6 bases for J; bases not matched to a gene: 5. CDR1 is SNHLY, CDR2 FYNNEI, per germline. The CDR3 spans 13 residues. The CDR3 protein is CASRDRGRGEQYF. The CDR3 DNA reads as TGTGCCAGCAGAGACAGGGGGCGGGGCGAGCAGTACTTC.

The chain employs TRBV7-9 and TRBJ2-2; tentative D call: TRBD2 (5 bases). Trimming pared 4 bases from V and 1 base from J, leaving 13 bases between. Germline CDR1 is SEHNR and CDR2 is FQNEAQ (reference sequence). The CDR3 is made up of 16 amino acids. The CDR3 bases are TGTGCCAGCAGCTCTAAAGTAGCGTGGAACACCGGGGAGCTGTTTTTT. It translates to CASSSKVAWNTGELFF.

In this sample, this clone turned up once. The chain links TRBV2 to TRBJ2-7; 13 bases match TRBD2. The germline V gene has CDR1 SNHLY and CDR2 FYNNEI. Germline trimming cut 6 bases from V and 7 bases from J; bases unmatched to any gene: 9. The CDR3 runs 15 residues. The CDR3 loop reads CASRRLPGLAGEQYF. For the CDR3, the DNA is TGTGCCAGCAGGCGTCTCCCGGGACTAGCGGGGGAGCAGTACTTC.

This rearrangement joins TRBV20-1 to TRBJ2-5; possibly TRBD1 for D (6 bases). Germline CDR1 and CDR2: DFQATT and SNEGSKA (reference sequence). The CDR3 extends over 11 amino acids. V was pared by 7 bases and J by 4 bases, with 10 bases between. The CDR3 coding sequence is TGCAGTGAACCCAGGGGAGAGACCCAGTACTTC. Translated: CSEPRGETQYF.

This chain links TRBV10-3 with TRBJ1-2; D unresolved. Trimming took 5 bases from V and 4 from J, leaving 8 bases between them. CDR3 length: 12 residues. Germline V gives CDR1 ENHRY, CDR2 SYGVKD. CDR3 sequence reads: CAISNPSYGYTF. The CDR3 region has the DNA TGTGCCATCAGTAACCCTAGCTATGGCTACACCTTC.

The rearrangement joins TRBV5-1 to TRBJ1-3, with D uncertain. Per the germline V gene, CDR1 is SGHRS and CDR2 is YFSETQ. Trimming took off 4 bases at V and 2 bases at J, with 7 bases between the two ends. This CDR3 contains 13 residues. The CDR3 here is CASSPLAGNTIYF. In DNA form, the CDR3 reads TGCGCCAGCAGCCCACTAGCTGGAAACACCATATATTTT.